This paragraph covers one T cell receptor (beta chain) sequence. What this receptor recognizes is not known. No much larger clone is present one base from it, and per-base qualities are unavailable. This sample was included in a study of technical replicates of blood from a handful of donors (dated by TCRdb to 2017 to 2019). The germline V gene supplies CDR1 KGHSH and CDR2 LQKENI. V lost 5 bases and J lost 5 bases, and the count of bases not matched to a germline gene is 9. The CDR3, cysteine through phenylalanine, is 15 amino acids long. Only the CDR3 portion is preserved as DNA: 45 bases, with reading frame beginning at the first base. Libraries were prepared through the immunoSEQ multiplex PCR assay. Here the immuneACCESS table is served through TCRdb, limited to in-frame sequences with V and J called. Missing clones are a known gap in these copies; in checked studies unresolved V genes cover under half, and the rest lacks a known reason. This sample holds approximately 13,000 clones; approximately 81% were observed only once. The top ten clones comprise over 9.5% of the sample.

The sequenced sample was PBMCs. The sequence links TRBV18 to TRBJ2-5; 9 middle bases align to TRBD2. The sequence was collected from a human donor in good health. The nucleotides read TGTGCCAGCTCAACGACTAATAGCGGGAGTGAGACCCAGTACTTC. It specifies CASSTTNSGSETQYF.